This T cell receptor (beta chain) comes out of a study of shared clonotypes between healthy human individuals. There were only Caucasian adults among the donors, and all lived in Nashville, Tennessee. The authors loaded about 200 ng DNA, 25,000 to 30,000 T cell genomes, into sorted-subset replicate PCRs. Repertoires were generated with immunoSEQ multiplex PCR, while TCRdb's copy carries only in-frame clones and drops some. The sample contains 780,000 or so clones, roughly 72% of which appear only once. V was cut by 1 base and J by 7 bases, with 8 bases left in between. Per germline, CDR1 SGHAT and CDR2 FQNNGV. CDR3 size: 13 residues.

J is TRBJ1-5 and V is TRBV11-2, with unresolved D. The specimen was memory CD4+ T cells sorted from blood. Regarding subset: CD45RA-negative fraction. This TCR was recovered from a woman in her 30s in good health. CDR3 DNA: TGTGCCAGCAGCTTAGGGTCGGAACAGCCCCAGCATTTT. Protein sequence: CASSLGSEQPQHF.